This T cell receptor (beta chain) comes out of a study of blood T cell repertoires in COVID-19. Study context: The United States, Italy and Spain provided the acute and convalescent COVID-19 samples. Sources were T cells, B-cell-depleted T cells, or PBMCs; the material itself was cDNA or gDNA.

Patients at the Seattle site were enrolled during active infection and followed longitudinally. The method was immunoSEQ multiplex PCR; TCRdb's version includes in-frame clones alone and lacks a portion of them. This table holds over 200,000 clones, more than 80% found once. J was trimmed by 4 bases and V by 3 bases; bases with no gene match: 5. CDR3 length: 14 residues. Germline-derived CDR1 and CDR2 are SGHRS and YFSETQ. This sequence originates from a woman under 40 with COVID-19, enrolled during active disease. Sequencing input: peripheral blood. The chain carries TRBV5-1 and TRBJ1-2, with TRBD1 matching 8 bases. The CDR3 DNA reads TGCGCCAGCAGCTGGGGTGACAGGGGCTATGGCTACACCTTC. It is translated as CASSWGDRGYGYTF.